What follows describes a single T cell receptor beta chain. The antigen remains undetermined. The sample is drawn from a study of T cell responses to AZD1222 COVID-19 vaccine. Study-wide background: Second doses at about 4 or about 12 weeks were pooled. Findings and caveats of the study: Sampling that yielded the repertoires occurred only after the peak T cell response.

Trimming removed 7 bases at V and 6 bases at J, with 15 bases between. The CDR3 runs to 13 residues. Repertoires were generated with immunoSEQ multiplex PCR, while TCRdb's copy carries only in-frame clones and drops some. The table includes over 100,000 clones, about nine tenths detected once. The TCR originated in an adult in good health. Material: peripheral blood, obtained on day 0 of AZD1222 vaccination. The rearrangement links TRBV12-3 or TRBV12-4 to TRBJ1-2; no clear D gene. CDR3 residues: CASTKQGPHGYTF. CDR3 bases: TGTGCCAGCACCAAACAAGGCCCACATGGCTACACCTTC.